This entry concerns a single TCR beta chain. Its antigen is not identified. This sample was included in a study of T cell responses to AZD1222 COVID-19 vaccine. Trimming stripped 3 bases from V and 6 bases from J, with 14 bases between. There are 14 residues in the CDR3. CDR1 and CDR2 from the germline V gene are SEHNR and FQNEAQ (reference sequence). The repertoire was sequenced with immunoSEQ multiplex PCR; TCRdb's copy has only in-frame clones and lacks some. The sample has 90,000 to 120,000 clones; roughly 89% are singletons. General study findings and limits: It was only six AZD1222 recipients who were seropositive at baseline. Donor demographics were predominantly white British with a female majority; clonal diversity may be underestimated.

The chain links TRBV7-9 to TRBJ1-1; a possible D gene is TRBD1 (5 bases). Sequencing used peripheral blood, obtained on day 0 of AZD1222 vaccination. This receptor was obtained from an adult in good health. The CDR3 region is CASSFGQVPSEAFF. CDR3 nucleotides: TGTGCCAGCAGCTTTGGACAAGTCCCTTCTGAAGCTTTCTTT.